The sample holds many counts of the clone carrying this TCR beta chain. As yet, its antigen is unknown. This sample stems from a study of CD8+CD57+ T cells in acquired aplastic anemia. Findings of the study overall: Patients and controls shared 25 to 35 CD8+ CDR3 sequences, highly expressed in patients.

Genomic DNA provided the template from which TCR beta VDJ and CDR3 profiles were obtained. TCRdb called the reads again in MiXCR, with one record for every CDR3 protein. The table has 150,000 to 180,000 distinct CDR3 sequences, roughly 49% seen once. Selection for sequencing was limited to patients who had shown CD8+CD57+ cell expansion by flow cytometry. The length of the CDR3 is 13 residues. Trimming removed 4 bases at V and 7 bases at J, with 11 bases between. Germline CDR1 and CDR2: SGHTA and FQGTGA. This sequence was found in a human donor with aplastic anemia. The sample comprised sorted CD4+, CD8+, or CD8+CD57+ T cells (not recorded which) from PBMCs. The chain joins TRBV7-3 to TRBJ2-1; tentative D call: TRBD2 (6 bases). The CDR3 nucleotides are TGTGCCAGCAGCTACGGGACTGCTAATGAGCAGTTCTTC. This encodes CASSYGTANEQFF.